This T cell receptor beta chain came from a study of shared clonotypes between healthy human individuals. Researchers partitioned CD4+ cells into CD45RA+ naive and CD45RA-negative memory subsets. Repertoires were generated with immunoSEQ multiplex PCR, while TCRdb's copy carries only in-frame clones and drops some. The table has around 2.3 million clones, roughly 95% seen once; the top ten hold less than 0.15%. This receptor was obtained from a man between 18 and 29 years old in good health. Material for sequencing was naive CD4+ T cells sorted from blood. The subset was: CD45RA+ positively selected.

This chain's CDR3 is CASSPHRRGADTQYF. The CDR3 DNA reads as TGCGCCAGCAGCCCCCACCGTCGGGGGGCAGATACGCAGTATTTT. The rearrangement links TRBV4-1 to TRBJ2-3, with 7 bases identical to TRBD2. This CDR3 is 15 amino acids long. Germline V gives CDR1 MGHRA, CDR2 YSYEKL. J gave up 4 bases and V 4 bases, and 8 bases lay outside the gene matches.